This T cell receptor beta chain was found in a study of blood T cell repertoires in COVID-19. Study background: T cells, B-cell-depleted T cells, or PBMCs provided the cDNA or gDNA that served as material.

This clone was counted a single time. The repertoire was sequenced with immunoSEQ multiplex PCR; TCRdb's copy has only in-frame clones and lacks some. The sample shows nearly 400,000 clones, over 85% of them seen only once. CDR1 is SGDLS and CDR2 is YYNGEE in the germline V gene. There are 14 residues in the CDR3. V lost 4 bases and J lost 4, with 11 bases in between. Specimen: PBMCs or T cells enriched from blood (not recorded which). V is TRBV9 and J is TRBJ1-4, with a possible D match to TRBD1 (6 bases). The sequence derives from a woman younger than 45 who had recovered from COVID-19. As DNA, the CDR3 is TGTGCCAGCAGCTCCGGACAGAGTAATGAAAAACTGTTTTTT. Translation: CASSSGQSNEKLFF. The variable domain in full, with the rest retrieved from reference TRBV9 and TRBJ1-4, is DSGVTQTPKHLITATGQRVTLRCSPRSGDLSVYWYQQSLDQGLQFLIQYYNGEERAKGNILERFSAQQFPDLHSELNLSSLELGDSALYFCASSSGQSNEKLFFGSGTQLSVL.